One and the same sample provided the 31 T cell receptor beta chains below, sequenced in a study of CD8+CD57+ T cells in acquired aplastic anemia. Sequencing was done on patients that had shown CD8+CD57+ cell expansion by flow cytometry. Genomic DNA acted as the template from which TCR beta VDJ combination and CDR3 sequence profiling were carried out. TCRdb re-analysed the reads in MiXCR, keeping a single row per CDR3 protein. The data hold about 180,000 distinct CDR3 sequences, with approximately 52% observed a single time. Sequenced input: sorted CD4+, CD8+, or CD8+CD57+ T cells (not recorded which) from PBMCs. Source of these receptors: a human donor with aplastic anemia.

This chain links TRBV20-1 with TRBJ2-5; 8 bases match TRBD2. V shed 6 bases and J 0 bases; nucleotides not matched to a gene: 9. Germline V gene lookup returns CDR1 DFQATT and CDR2 SNEGSKA (reference sequence). This CDR3 has 15 residues. CDR3 amino acids: CSATTSGTYQETQYF. As DNA, the CDR3 is TGCAGTGCAACCACTAGCGGAACGTACCAAGAGACCCAGTACTTC.

This clonotype was counted between two and nine times. The chain joins TRBV12-3 or TRBV12-4 to TRBJ2-1, with D possibly TRBD2 on 5 matching bases. V was clipped by 6 bases and J by 2 bases, with 14 bases between them. The CDR3 has 15 residues. The chain's CDR3 is CASSQWTGTYNEQFF. CDR3 DNA sequence: TGTGCCAGCAGCCAGTGGACTGGAACCTACAATGAGCAGTTCTTC.

This clonotype was seen repeatedly, ten times or more. This rearrangement joins TRBV3-1 to TRBJ1-6; no clear D gene. The V end was cut by 8 bases, the J end by 0 bases, with 11 bases between. There are 15 residues in the CDR3. CDR1 LGHDT and CDR2 YNNKEL come from the germline V gene (reference sequence). CDR3 sequence (DNA): TGTGCCAGCGGTACATCGAGCTCCTATAATTCACCCCTCCACTTT. This codes for CASGTSSSYNSPLHF.

The gene calls are TRBV7-2 and TRBJ2-7; D not resolved. Germline values: CDR1 SGHTA, CDR2 FQGNSA. CDR3 length: 11 amino acids. Deletions cut 5 bases from V and 6 bases from J, with 8 bases between. CDR3 in DNA: TGTGCCAGCAGCAGAGCCAGCGAGCAGTACTTC. Amino acids: CASSRASEQYF.

This clonotype came up many times. This chain connects TRBV5-6 to TRBJ2-7; D is unresolved. Germline-derived CDR1 and CDR2 are SGHDT and YYEEEE. The germline V and J ends were trimmed by 0 bases and 6 bases, with 10 bases remaining between them. This CDR3 comprises 13 residues. The CDR3 DNA sequence: TGTGCCAGCAGCTTGGCCCTTATTGGCGAGCAGTACTTC. It specifies CASSLALIGEQYF. Full variable domain (remainder filled in from reference TRBV5-6 and TRBJ2-7): DAGVTQSPTHLIKTRGQQVTLRCSPKSGHDTVSWYQQALGQGPQFIFQYYEEEERQRGNFPDRFSGHQFPNYSSELNVNALLLGDSALYLCASSLALIGEQYFGPGTRLTVT.

The chain links TRBV20-1 to TRBJ2-7; D unclear. Per germline, CDR1 DFQATT and CDR2 SNEGSKA (reference sequence). The CDR3 is made up of 12 amino acids. V lost 3 bases, J lost 0 bases, and 6 bases lay in between. The CDR3 DNA sequence: TGCAGTGCTAGCATGAACTCCTACGAGCAGTACTTC. Its translation: CSASMNSYEQYF.

The chain combines TRBV4-1 with TRBJ1-2; D is unclear. Trimming pared 2 bases from V and 1 base from J, leaving 5 bases between. The CDR3 length is 13 residues. CDR1 is MGHRA, CDR2 YSYEKL, per germline. CDR3 in DNA: TGCGCCAGCAGCCAATCACGTAACTATGGCTACACCTTC. Translated: CASSQSRNYGYTF.

The chain uses TRBV29-1 and TRBJ2-7; the D is unclear. V lost 0 bases to trimming and J lost 6 bases, with 9 bases between them. The CDR3 contains 12 residues. CDR1 and CDR2 (germline): SQVTM, ANQGSEA. CDR3 coding DNA: TGCAGCGTTGAAGATGGGGTAACCGAGCAGTACTTC. Protein sequence: CSVEDGVTEQYF.

The gene calls are TRBV24-1 and TRBJ2-6; no definite D call. The CDR3 runs 16 residues. V shed 4 bases and J shed 1 base, with 10 bases lying between them. CDR1 KGHDR and CDR2 SFDVKD come from the germline V gene. The CDR3 nucleotides are TGTGCCACCAGTGACTCGATCCCTTCTGGGGCCAACGTCCTGACTTTC. This gives the protein CATSDSIPSGANVLTF.

The CDR3 region is CSAGTVFETQYF. The DNA for the CDR3 is TGCAGTGCTGGGACAGTATTCGAGACCCAGTACTTC. This chain connects TRBV20-1 to TRBJ2-5; 7 bases are a match to TRBD1. The CDR3 is 12 amino acids. The J segment lost 5 bases and the V segment lost 5 bases, leaving 5 bases of the junction unmatched. Germline loops: CDR1 DFQATT, CDR2 SNEGSKA (reference sequence).

Comment on this clonotype: Just one base apart from a much larger clone, this may be a read error. The V call is TRBV6-1, the J call TRBJ2-7; 8 nucleotides line up with TRBD2. Germline CDR1 reads MNHNS; CDR2 reads SASEGT. With V trimmed by 6 bases and J by 7 bases, 11 bases remained unmatched. The CDR3 is 14 residues long. This chain's CDR3 is CASRGASGYGEQYF. CDR3 sequence (DNA): TGTGCCAGCAGGGGGGCTAGCGGGTATGGTGAGCAGTACTTC.

This clonotype was counted many times. The chain combines TRBV11-2 with TRBJ2-1, with 10 nucleotides matching TRBD2. The germline CDR1 and CDR2 sequences are SGHAT and FQNNGV. CDR3 length equals 16 residues. V was pared by 4 bases and J by 2 bases, with 5 bases of the junction left unmatched. The DNA of the CDR3 is TGTGCCAGCAGCTCCGAACTAGCGGGGCCCTACAATGAGCAGTTCTTC. Its translation is CASSSELAGPYNEQFF.

This clonotype showed up just once. CDR3 in amino acids: CASSREYF. In nucleotides, the CDR3 is TGTGCCAGCAGCCGAGAGTACTTC. The J gene is TRBJ2-5, the V gene TRBV7-8; D is ambiguous. Trimming left V 5 bases short and J 12 bases short, with 4 bases between. CDR1 is SGHVS and CDR2 is FQNEAQ in the germline V gene. This CDR3 has 8 residues.

This clonotype was counted a single time. The junction and the germline gene differ at one end; a read error may be behind it. The chain uses TRBV7-9 and TRBJ1-1; TRBD1 is a possible D gene (6 bases). The CDR3 is 14 residues long. Germline values: CDR1 SEHNR, CDR2 FQNEAQ (reference sequence). This chain's CDR3 is CASSQTPGDTEAFF. Written as DNA, the CDR3 is TGCGCCAGCAGCCAGACACCAGGGGACACTGAAGCTTTCTTT.

A remark on this clonotype: A much larger clonotype is one base distant, so this may be a read error. The chain has TRBV27 and TRBJ1-6; D ambiguous. The CDR3 is 13 residues long. V was pared by 5 bases and J by 14 bases, with 16 bases between. Germline V gene sequence: CDR1 MNHEY, CDR2 SMNVEV (reference sequence). The CDR3 reads CASSALKGLALHF. The CDR3 DNA reads TGTGCCAGCAGTGCTCTAAAAGGTTTGGCCCTCCACTTT.

This chain uses TRBV7-7 with TRBJ1-6; D not resolved. This CDR3 comprises 12 residues. Trimming pared 3 bases from V and 3 bases from J, leaving 0 bases between. Germline V gene lookup returns CDR1 SSHAT and CDR2 FNYEAQ (reference sequence). The CDR3 protein is CASSFYNSPLHF. CDR3 nucleotides: TGTGCCAGCAGCTTCTATAATTCACCCCTCCACTTT.

This clonotype was seen ten or more times. The gene calls are TRBV25-1 and TRBJ2-2; unclear D gene. V lost 1 base and J 8 bases, leaving 5 bases between the germline ends. The germline gives CDR1 MGHDK, CDR2 SYGVNS. The CDR3 runs 12 residues. The CDR3 sequence is CASSELLGELFF. CDR3 nucleotide sequence: TGTGCCAGCAGTGAATTATTGGGGGAGCTGTTTTTT. Together with reference TRBV25-1 and TRBJ2-2, the CDR3 gives the full variable domain: EADIYQTPRYLVIGTGKKITLECSQTMGHDKMYWYQQDPGMELHLIHYSYGVNSTEKGDLSSESTVSRIRTEHFPLTLESARPSHTSQYLCASSELLGELFFGEGSRLTVL.

A few counts support this clonotype. V gene TRBV7-9 combines with J gene TRBJ1-6, with D possibly being TRBD1 (5 bases). The germline V gene has CDR1 SEHNR and CDR2 FQNEAQ (reference sequence). CDR3 size: 13 residues. V lost 9 bases and J 7 bases, leaving 13 bases between the germline ends. This CDR3 is CASCGTGNSPLHF. For the CDR3, the DNA is TGTGCCAGTTGTGGGACGGGAAATTCACCCCTCCACTTT.

The chain links TRBV14 to TRBJ2-1, with TRBD2 matching over 13 bases. The CDR3 is made up of 15 amino acids. The ends lost 4 bases at V and 8 bases at J; junction bases unmatched: 5. Germline loops: CDR1 SGHDN, CDR2 FVKESK. CDR3 coding DNA: TGTGCCAGCAGCCTCGGACTAGCGGGAGTCTATGAGCAGTTCTTC. Its protein is CASSLGLAGVYEQFF.

This chain links TRBV6-1 with TRBJ2-7, with D possibly matching TRBD1 (6 bases). V was trimmed by 6 bases and J by 6 bases, leaving 21 bases between them. Looked up from germline, CDR1 is MNHNS and CDR2 is SASEGT. The CDR3 is 15 residues long. DNA of the CDR3: TGTGCCAGCAGCCCCGAGGCTGGGGGCGCGTCCGAGCAGTACTTC. It is translated as CASSPEAGGASEQYF.

This clonotype was recorded many times. The J gene is TRBJ1-6, the V gene TRBV11-2; D is unresolved. This CDR3 contains 15 residues. V was clipped by 7 bases and J by 6 bases, with 16 bases between them. Germline values: CDR1 SGHAT, CDR2 FQNNGV. The DNA for the CDR3 is TGTGCCAGCACCCCCGATGGAGCAGCTAATTCACCCCTCCACTTT. Protein: CASTPDGAANSPLHF. The entire variable domain, with the rest obtained from reference TRBV11-2 and TRBJ1-6, is as follows: EAGVAQSPRYKIIEKRQSVAFWCNPISGHATLYWYQQILGQGPKLLIQFQNNGVVDDSQLPKDRFSAERLKGVDSTLKIQPAKLEDSAVYLCASTPDGAANSPLHFGNGTRLTVT.

A word on this clonotype: The germline gene is not matched at one end of the junction; a read error may be the cause. V usage is TRBV10-3 and J usage is TRBJ1-2; no clear D. The CDR3 consists of 17 residues. Per germline, CDR1 ENHRY and CDR2 SYGVKD. Here the CDR3 DNA reads TGTGCCATCGGTGAGTCGATCTGGCCCCAAACTAACTATGGCTACACCTTC. Its protein product is CAIGESIWPQTNYGYTF.

In DNA, the CDR3 is TGCAGTGCTCAAAGCTCCACAGGGAACACTGAAGCTTTCTTT. It translates to CSAQSSTGNTEAFF. The V and J genes are TRBV20-1 and TRBJ1-1; D might be TRBD1 (5 bases). Per germline, CDR1 DFQATT and CDR2 SNEGSKA (reference sequence). CDR3 length: 14 amino acids. Trimming took 5 bases from V and 1 from J, leaving 14 bases between them.

The V gene is TRBV19, the J gene TRBJ1-1; the D is unclear. The V end lost 7 bases, the J end lost 0 bases, and 9 bases lay between the germline ends. Germline V gene sequence: CDR1 LNHDA, CDR2 SQIVND (reference sequence). This CDR3 spans 13 amino acids. The CDR3: CASTGDLNTEAFF. The CDR3 nucleotides read TGTGCCAGTACCGGAGACCTGAACACTGAAGCTTTCTTT.

The chain joins TRBV2 to TRBJ2-2; the match to TRBD1 covers 10 bases. Trimming removed 6 bases from V and 4 bases from J; junction bases left unmatched: 2. CDR3 length equals 14 residues. Germline V CDR1 and CDR2: SNHLY, FYNNEI. The chain's CDR3 is CASRGQGSTGELFF. CDR3 DNA sequence: TGTGCCAGCAGGGGACAGGGGAGCACCGGGGAGCTGTTTTTT.

This clonotype was counted many times. The rearrangement joins TRBV24-1 to TRBJ1-1, with D uncertain. Trimming took 3 bases from V and 5 from J, leaving 12 bases between them. CDR1 and CDR2 from the germline V gene are KGHDR and SFDVKD. This CDR3 spans 14 amino acids. The CDR3 nucleotides read TGTGCCACCAGTGATCTCAATCGAAGGACTGAAGCTTTCTTT. It encodes CATSDLNRRTEAFF.

This clonotype was seen many times. The chain couples TRBV6-1 to TRBJ2-2; possibly TRBD2 for D (6 bases). This CDR3 contains 15 residues. The germline V and J ends were trimmed by 5 bases and 0 bases, with 10 bases remaining between them. Germline V CDR1 and CDR2: MNHNS, SASEGT. CDR3 sequence (DNA): TGTGCCAGCAGTCCAAGCGGGTCGAACACCGGGGAGCTGTTTTTT. The encoded protein is CASSPSGSNTGELFF.

The chain has TRBV27 and TRBJ2-3; D not resolved. V dropped 7 bases and J dropped 6 bases, with 2 bases sitting between them. The CDR3 length is 9 residues. Germline CDR1 is MNHEY and CDR2 is SMNVEV (reference sequence). The CDR3 protein is CASKDTQYF. The CDR3 region has the DNA TGTGCCAGCAAGGATACGCAGTATTTT.

Concerning this clonotype itself: Sequence at one end of the junction differs from germline and may be a read error. This chain joins TRBV2 and TRBJ1-2; 8 nucleotides align to TRBD1. The CDR3 covers 13 residues. Germline values: CDR1 SNHLY, CDR2 FYNNEI. Here the CDR3 reads CASSGGALYGYAF. CDR3 nucleotides: TGTGCAAGCTCAGGGGGCGCTTTATATGGCTACGCCTTC.

The J gene is TRBJ2-7, the V gene TRBV24-1, with 13 bases that match TRBD2. Germline V lookup: CDR1 KGHDR, CDR2 SFDVKD. Trimming took 5 bases from V and 7 from J; bases not matched to a gene: 4. This CDR3 region has 14 residues. DNA for the CDR3: TGTGCCACCAGTGCGGGGACTAGCGGGACTGAGCAGTACTTC. Translated, it gives CATSAGTSGTEQYF.

V gene TRBV19 combines with J gene TRBJ2-5; D is unresolved. CDR1 and CDR2 from the germline V gene are LNHDA and SQIVND (reference sequence). This CDR3 comprises 15 residues. The V end lost 4 bases, the J end lost 3 bases, and 15 bases lay between the germline ends. Here the CDR3 reads CASSRVFQKEETQYF. In DNA form, the CDR3 reads TGTGCCAGTAGTAGGGTTTTCCAGAAAGAAGAGACCCAGTACTTC.